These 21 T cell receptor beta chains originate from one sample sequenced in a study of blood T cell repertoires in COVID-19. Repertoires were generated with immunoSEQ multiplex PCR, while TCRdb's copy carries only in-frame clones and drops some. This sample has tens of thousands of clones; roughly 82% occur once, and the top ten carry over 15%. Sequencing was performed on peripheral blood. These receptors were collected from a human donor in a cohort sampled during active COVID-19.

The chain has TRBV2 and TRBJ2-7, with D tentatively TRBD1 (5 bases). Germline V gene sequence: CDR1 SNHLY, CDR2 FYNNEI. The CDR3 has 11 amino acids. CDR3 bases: TGTGCTGGGGCGGAGTCCTACGAGCAGTACTTC. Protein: CAGAESYEQYF.

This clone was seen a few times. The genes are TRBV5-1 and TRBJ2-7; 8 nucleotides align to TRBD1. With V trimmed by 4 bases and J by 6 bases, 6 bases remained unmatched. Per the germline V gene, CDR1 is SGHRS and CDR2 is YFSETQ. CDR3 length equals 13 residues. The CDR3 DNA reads TGCGCCAGCAGCGGAACAGGGGGGATCGAGCAGTACTTC. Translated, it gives CASSGTGGIEQYF. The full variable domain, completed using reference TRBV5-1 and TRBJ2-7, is KAGVTQTPRYLIKTRGQQVTLSCSPISGHRSVSWYQQTPGQGLQFLFEYFSETQRNKGNFPGRFSGRQFSNSRSEMNVSTLELGDSALYLCASSGTGGIEQYFGPGTRLTVT.

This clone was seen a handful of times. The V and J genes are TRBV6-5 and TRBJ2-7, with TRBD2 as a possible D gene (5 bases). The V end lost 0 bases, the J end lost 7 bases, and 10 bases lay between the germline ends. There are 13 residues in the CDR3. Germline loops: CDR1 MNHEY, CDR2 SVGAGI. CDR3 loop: CASSYSRAREQYF. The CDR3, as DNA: TGTGCCAGCAGTTACTCGCGGGCGCGGGAGCAGTACTTC.

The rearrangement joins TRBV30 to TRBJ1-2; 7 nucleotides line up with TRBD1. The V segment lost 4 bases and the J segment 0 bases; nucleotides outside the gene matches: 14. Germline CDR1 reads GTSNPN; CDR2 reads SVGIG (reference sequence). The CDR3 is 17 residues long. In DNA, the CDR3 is TGTGCCTGGAATTTGAATAGGGGGCTCGCCTCTAACTATGGCTACACCTTC. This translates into CAWNLNRGLASNYGYTF.

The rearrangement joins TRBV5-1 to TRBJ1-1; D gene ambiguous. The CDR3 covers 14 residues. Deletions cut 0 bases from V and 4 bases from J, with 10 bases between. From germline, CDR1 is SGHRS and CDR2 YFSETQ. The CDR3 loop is CASSLGGEGTEAFF. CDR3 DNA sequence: TGCGCCAGCAGCTTGGGGGGTGAGGGCACTGAAGCTTTCTTT.

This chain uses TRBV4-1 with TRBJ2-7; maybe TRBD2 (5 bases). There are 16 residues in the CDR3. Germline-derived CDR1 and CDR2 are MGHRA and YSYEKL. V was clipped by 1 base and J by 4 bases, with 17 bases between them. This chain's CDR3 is CASSQGRGDYRYEQYF. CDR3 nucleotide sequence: TGCGCCAGCAGCCAAGGCCGGGGTGATTACCGATACGAGCAGTACTTC.

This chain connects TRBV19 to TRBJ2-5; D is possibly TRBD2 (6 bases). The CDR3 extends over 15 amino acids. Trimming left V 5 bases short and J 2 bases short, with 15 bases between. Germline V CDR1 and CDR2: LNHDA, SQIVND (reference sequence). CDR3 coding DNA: TGTGCCAGTAGTCCCGGCGGGACCCTGCAAGAGACCCAGTACTTC. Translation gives CASSPGGTLQETQYF.

The DNA for the CDR3 is TGTGCCAGCAGCTTAGTGTGTAATAGCAATCAGCCCCAGCATTTT. This gives the protein CASSLVCNSNQPQHF. The rearrangement links TRBV11-3 to TRBJ1-5, with D hard to call. Trimming took 1 base from V and 0 from J, leaving 7 bases between them. This CDR3 has 15 amino acids. CDR1 and CDR2 from the germline V gene are SGHNT and YENEEA.

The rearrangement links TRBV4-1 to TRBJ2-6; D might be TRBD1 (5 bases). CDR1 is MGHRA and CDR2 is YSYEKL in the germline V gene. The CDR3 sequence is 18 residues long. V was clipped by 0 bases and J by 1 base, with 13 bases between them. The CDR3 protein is CASSQEFIRVSGANVLTF. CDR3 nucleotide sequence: TGCGCCAGCAGCCAAGAGTTTATCAGGGTGTCTGGGGCCAACGTCCTGACTTTC.

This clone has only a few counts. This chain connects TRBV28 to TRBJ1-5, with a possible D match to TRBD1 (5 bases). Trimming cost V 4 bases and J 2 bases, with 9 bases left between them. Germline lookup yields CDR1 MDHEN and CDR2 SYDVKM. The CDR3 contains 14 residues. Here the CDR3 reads CASSSVGGNQPQHF. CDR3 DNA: TGTGCCAGCAGTTCGGTAGGGGGCAATCAGCCCCAGCATTTT.

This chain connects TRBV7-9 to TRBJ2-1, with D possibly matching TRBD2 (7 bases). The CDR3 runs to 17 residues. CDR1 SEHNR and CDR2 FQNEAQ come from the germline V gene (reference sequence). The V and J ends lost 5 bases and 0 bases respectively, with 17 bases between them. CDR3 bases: TGTGCCAGCAGCCGGAGGGGGGGTACGAGCTCCTACAATGAGCAGTTCTTC. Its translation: CASSRRGGTSSYNEQFF.

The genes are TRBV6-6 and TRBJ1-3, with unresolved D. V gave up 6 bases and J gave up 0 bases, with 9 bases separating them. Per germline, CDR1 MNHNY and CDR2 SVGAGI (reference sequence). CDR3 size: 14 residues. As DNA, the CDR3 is TGTGCCAGCAGCCAGACTTTCTCTGGAAACACCATATATTTT. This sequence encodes CASSQTFSGNTIYF.

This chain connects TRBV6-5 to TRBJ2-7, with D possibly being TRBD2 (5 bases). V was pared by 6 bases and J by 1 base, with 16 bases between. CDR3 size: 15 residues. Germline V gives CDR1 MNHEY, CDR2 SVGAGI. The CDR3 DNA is TGTGCCAGCAGCTCCCGGGGAAAGACTTCCTACGAGCAGTACTTC. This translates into CASSSRGKTSYEQYF.

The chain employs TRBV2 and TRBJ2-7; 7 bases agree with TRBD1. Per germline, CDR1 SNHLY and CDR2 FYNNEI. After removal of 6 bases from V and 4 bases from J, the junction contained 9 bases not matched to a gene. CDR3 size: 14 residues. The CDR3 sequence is CASRKGQLDYEQYF. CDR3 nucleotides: TGTGCCAGCAGGAAGGGACAGCTTGATTACGAGCAGTACTTC.

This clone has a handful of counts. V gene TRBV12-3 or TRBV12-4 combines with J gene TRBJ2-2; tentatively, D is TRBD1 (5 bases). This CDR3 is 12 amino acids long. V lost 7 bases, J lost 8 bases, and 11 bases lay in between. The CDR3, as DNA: TGTGCCAGCACTAGGGGAATTGGGGAGCTGTTTTTT. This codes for CASTRGIGELFF.

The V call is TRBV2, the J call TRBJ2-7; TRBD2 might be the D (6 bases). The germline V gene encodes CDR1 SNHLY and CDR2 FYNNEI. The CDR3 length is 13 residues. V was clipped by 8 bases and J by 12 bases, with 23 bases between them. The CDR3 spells CASLREEGGDSYF. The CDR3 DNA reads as TGTGCCAGCTTGAGAGAGGAGGGAGGAGACTCGTACTTC.

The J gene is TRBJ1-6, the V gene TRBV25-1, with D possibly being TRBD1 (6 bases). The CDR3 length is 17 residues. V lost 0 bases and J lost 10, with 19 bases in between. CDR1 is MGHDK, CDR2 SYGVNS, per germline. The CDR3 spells CASSEYSPGGRDSPLHF. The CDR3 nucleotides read TGTGCCAGCAGTGAATATTCGCCTGGGGGCAGGGACTCACCCCTCCACTTT.

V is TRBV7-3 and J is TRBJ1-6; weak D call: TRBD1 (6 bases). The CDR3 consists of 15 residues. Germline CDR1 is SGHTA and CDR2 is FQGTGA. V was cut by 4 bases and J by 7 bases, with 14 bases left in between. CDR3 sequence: CASSSQGPPNSPLHF. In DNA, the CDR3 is TGTGCCAGCAGCTCCCAGGGGCCCCCCAATTCACCCCTCCACTTT. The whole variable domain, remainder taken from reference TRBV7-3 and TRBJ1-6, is GAGVSQTPSNKVTEKGKYVELRCDPISGHTALYWYRQSLGQGPEFLIYFQGTGAADDSGLPNDRFFAVRPEGSVSTLKIQRTERGDSAVYLCASSSQGPPNSPLHFGNGTRLTVT.

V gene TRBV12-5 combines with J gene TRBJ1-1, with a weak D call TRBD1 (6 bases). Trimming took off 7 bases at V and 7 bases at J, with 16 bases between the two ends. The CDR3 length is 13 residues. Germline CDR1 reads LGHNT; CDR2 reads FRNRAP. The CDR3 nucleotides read TGTGCTAGTGTCCTTCAATTCAGGGGTGAAGCTTTCTTT. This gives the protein CASVLQFRGEAFF.

The CDR3 spells CASSPTHRGSYNSPLHF. The CDR3 DNA sequence: TGTGCCAGCAGTCCAACTCATAGGGGGTCCTATAATTCACCCCTCCACTTT. The rearrangement links TRBV6-6 to TRBJ1-6, with a tentative D call TRBD1 (6 bases). Trimming removed 5 bases from V and 1 base from J, with 15 bases in between. Germline values: CDR1 MNHNY, CDR2 SVGAGI (reference sequence). The CDR3 extends over 17 amino acids.

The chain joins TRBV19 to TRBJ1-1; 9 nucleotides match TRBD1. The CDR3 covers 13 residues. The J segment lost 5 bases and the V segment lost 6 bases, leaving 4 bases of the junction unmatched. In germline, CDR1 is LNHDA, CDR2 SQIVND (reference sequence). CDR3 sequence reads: CASRTGQGTEAFF. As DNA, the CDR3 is TGTGCCAGTAGGACGGGACAGGGAACTGAAGCTTTCTTT.